Listed here are 12 T cell receptor beta chains from one sample, sequenced in a study of blood T cell repertoires in COVID-19. TCRdb keeps only in-frame clones here, not all; method: immunoSEQ multiplex PCR. The profile covers 380,000 or so clones, with roughly 86% appearing a single time and 1% to 1.5% taken by the ten largest. Sequencing used PBMCs or T cells enriched from blood (not recorded which). Source of these receptors: a man aged 25-45 years who had recovered from COVID-19.

The chain joins TRBV30 to TRBJ2-3; 7 nucleotides agree with TRBD2. This CDR3 contains 14 residues. Losses at the gene ends were 2 bases for V and 1 base for J; bases not matched to a gene: 3. The germline gives CDR1 GTSNPN, CDR2 SVGIG (reference sequence). The CDR3 protein is CAWSPSGGTDTQYF. The CDR3 DNA follows: TGTGCCTGGAGTCCCAGCGGGGGCACAGATACGCAGTATTTT.

The chain employs TRBV12-3 or TRBV12-4 and TRBJ1-4; 7 bases agree with TRBD1. CDR3 length: 12 residues. V lost 6 bases, J lost 8 bases, and 3 bases stayed unmatched. This CDR3 reads CASSGTAEKLFF. The CDR3 coding sequence is TGTGCCAGCAGCGGGACAGCGGAAAAACTGTTTTTT.

The V and J genes are TRBV5-4 and TRBJ1-4; 9 nucleotides agree with TRBD1. The CDR3 runs 17 residues. Trimming took 4 bases from V and 4 from J; bases not matched to a gene: 11. Germline assignment: CDR1 SGHNT and CDR2 YYREEE (reference sequence). In DNA form, the CDR3 reads TGTGCCAGCAGCCCCGGGACAGGGCTGTTAGGTAATGAAAAACTGTTTTTT. Encoded protein: CASSPGTGLLGNEKLFF. The full variable domain, in which reference TRBV5-4 and TRBJ1-4 provide the parts outside the CDR3, is ETGVTQSPTHLIKTRGQQVTLRCSSQSGHNTVSWYQQALGQGPQFIFQYYREEENGRGNFPPRFSGLQFPNYSSELNVNALELDDSALYLCASSPGTGLLGNEKLFFGSGTQLSVL.

DNA of the CDR3: TGTGCCAGCAGTGTATCGGGAGAAGTCAATCAGCCCCAGCATTTT. Protein product: CASSVSGEVNQPQHF. The chain is built from TRBV2 and TRBJ1-5; D is undetermined. There are 15 residues in the CDR3. The germline CDR1 and CDR2 sequences are SNHLY and FYNNEI. The V end lost 4 bases, the J end lost 3 bases, and 13 bases lay between the germline ends.

This clone was found a few times. J is TRBJ2-1 and V is TRBV7-9, with 7 bases fitting TRBD1. Losses at the gene ends were 1 base for V and 6 bases for J; bases not matched to a gene: 6. The germline CDR1 and CDR2 sequences are SEHNR and FQNEAQ (reference sequence). The CDR3 contains 15 residues. The CDR3 reads CASSLVGRGSNEQFF. The CDR3 DNA is TGTGCCAGCAGCTTAGTCGGCAGGGGGTCCAATGAGCAGTTCTTC.

This chain joins TRBV21-1 and TRBJ2-7; the DNA was not used to check the table's D call, TRBD1. TRBV21-1 constitutes a pseudogene. The CDR3 consists of 16 residues. CDR3 amino acids: CASSKNEGQGGPEQYF. In DNA, the CDR3 is TGTGCCAGCAGCAAAAACGAGGGACAGGGTGGGCCCGAGCAGTACTTC.

The gene calls are TRBV29-1 and TRBJ2-7, with TRBD1 identical over 7 bases. CDR1 and CDR2 (germline): SQVTM, ANQGSEA. There are 16 residues in the CDR3. Losses at the gene ends were 0 bases for V and 3 bases for J; bases not matched to a gene: 11. In nucleotides, the CDR3 is TGCAGCGTTGAAGAGGGAACAACAGGGGTCCACTACGAGCAGTACTTC. It codes for CSVEEGTTGVHYEQYF.

The rearrangement joins TRBV24-1 to TRBJ1-1; D is perhaps TRBD1 (5 bases). The CDR3 has 13 residues. Germline CDR1 reads KGHDR; CDR2 reads SFDVKD. Deletions cut 7 bases from V and 1 base from J, with 9 bases between. The CDR3 region is CATRMTENTEAFF. Written as DNA, the CDR3 is TGTGCCACCAGAATGACAGAGAACACTGAAGCTTTCTTT.

The chain couples TRBV5-1 to TRBJ2-2; D is possibly TRBD1 (6 bases). Germline lookup yields CDR1 SGHRS and CDR2 YFSETQ. V lost 5 bases to trimming and J lost 4 bases, with 15 bases between them. This CDR3 has 15 amino acids. As DNA, the CDR3 is TGCGCCAGCAGTGTCAGGGGATTTAGCACCGGGGAGCTGTTTTTT. Its protein product is CASSVRGFSTGELFF.

Notes on this clone: In the same sample, other DNA sequences code for this CDR3. The chain links TRBV7-9 to TRBJ1-1; D uncertain. CDR3 length: 14 residues. V was shortened by 0 bases and J by 0 bases, with 5 bases between the two germline ends. Germline V CDR1 and CDR2: SEHNR, FQNEAQ (reference sequence). DNA of the CDR3: TGTGCCAGCAGCTTAGCAGCCCTGAACACTGAAGCTTTCTTT. This translates into CASSLAALNTEAFF.

The V and J genes are TRBV5-1 and TRBJ2-7; the match to TRBD1 covers 10 bases. The CDR3 length is 15 residues. The V gene end was trimmed by 4 bases and the J gene end by 3 bases; junction bases not matched to a gene: 7. Germline CDR1 reads SGHRS; CDR2 reads YFSETQ. CDR3 coding DNA: TGCGCCAGCAGCGATCTGGGACAGGGGTTCTACGAGCAGTACTTC. Its translation: CASSDLGQGFYEQYF.

As to this clone: A read error may produce the germline difference seen at one junction end. The identical CDR3 is also encoded by other nucleotide sequences in the sample. The chain employs TRBV6-2 or TRBV6-3 and TRBJ2-7; possibly TRBD2 for D (5 bases). From germline, CDR1 is MNHEY and CDR2 SVGEGT. This CDR3 region has 17 residues. CDR3 sequence (DNA): TGCGCCAGCAGTTATGATTTGGGCCCCGGGAAAACCTACGAGCAGTACTTC. This gives the protein CASSYDLGPGKTYEQYF.